The 9 T cell receptor beta chains listed next were all sequenced from one sample in a study of control samples from healthy donors and cancer patients. The repertoire was sequenced with immunoSEQ multiplex PCR; TCRdb's copy has only in-frame clones and lacks some. Here the sample spans over 65,000 clones, 94% being singletons. Source material: blood. The receptors originated from a woman in her thirties or forties in good health.

The V call is TRBV13, the J call TRBJ2-3, with TRBD1 identical over 9 bases. In germline, CDR1 is PRHDT, CDR2 FYEKMQ (reference sequence). After removal of 4 bases from V and 2 bases from J, the junction contained 7 bases not matched to a gene. CDR3 size: 16 residues. CDR3 nucleotide sequence: TGTGCCAGCAGCTACAGGGGGCTTAAGGCCACAGATACGCAGTATTTT. Protein product: CASSYRGLKATDTQYF.

This chain uses TRBV9 with TRBJ1-4; D is perhaps TRBD1 (6 bases). Per germline, CDR1 SGDLS and CDR2 YYNGEE. This CDR3 is built from 16 residues. V shed 0 bases and J shed 8 bases, with 17 bases lying between them. The CDR3: CASSVAGGPGGEKLFF. The CDR3 nucleotides read TGTGCCAGCAGCGTAGCTGGGGGGCCGGGGGGCGAAAAACTGTTTTTT.

V gene TRBV30 combines with J gene TRBJ2-7; D may be TRBD1 or TRBD2 (5 bases each). The CDR3 extends over 13 amino acids. V shed 2 bases and J shed 6 bases, with 14 bases lying between them. Germline V gene data show CDR1 as GTSNPN and CDR2 as SVGIG (reference sequence). CDR3 in amino acids: CAWSLGGVGEQYF. The CDR3 nucleotides read TGTGCCTGGAGTCTTGGGGGAGTGGGCGAGCAGTACTTC.

V usage is TRBV2 and J usage is TRBJ1-2, with 8 bases lining up with TRBD1. Trimming removed 2 bases from V and 4 bases from J; junction bases left unmatched: 9. Germline V gene lookup returns CDR1 SNHLY and CDR2 FYNNEI. This CDR3 contains 16 residues. CDR3 sequence (DNA): TGTGCCAGCAGTGAACGTTTACAGGGGGTACTCTATGGCTACACCTTC. Translated: CASSERLQGVLYGYTF.

The genes are TRBV19 and TRBJ1-5; D remains ambiguous. Germline values: CDR1 LNHDA, CDR2 SQIVND (reference sequence). The length of the CDR3 is 13 residues. Deletions cut 10 bases from V and 2 bases from J, with 12 bases between. CDR3 DNA sequence: TGTGCCACTCAGCCGGTAGGCAATCAGCCCCAGCATTTT. This codes for CATQPVGNQPQHF.

The CDR3 protein is CASSLNLYEQYF. The CDR3 coding sequence is TGTGCCAGCAGTCTTAACCTCTACGAGCAGTACTTC. V and J are TRBV12-3 or TRBV12-4 and TRBJ2-7; no clear D gene. Deletions cut 5 bases from V and 3 bases from J, with 8 bases between. The CDR3 is 12 amino acids.

For the CDR3, the DNA is TGTGCCACCAGTGTAGGACAGGGGATCAATCAGCCCCAGCATTTT. Protein product: CATSVGQGINQPQHF. The gene calls are TRBV24-1 and TRBJ1-5; 9 bases match TRBD1. Germline trimming cut 5 bases from V and 3 bases from J; bases unmatched to any gene: 4. The CDR3 loop spans 15 amino acids. From germline, CDR1 is KGHDR and CDR2 SFDVKD.

The genes are TRBV30 and TRBJ1-6; no firm D call. V was cut by 1 base and J by 6 bases, with 10 bases left in between. The CDR3 totals 14 residues. Germline CDR1 reads GTSNPN; CDR2 reads SVGIG (reference sequence). Written as DNA, the CDR3 is TGTGCCTGGAGTGAAGGCAGATTTAATTCACCCCTCCACTTT. This encodes CAWSEGRFNSPLHF.

The rearrangement joins TRBV2 to TRBJ2-7, with 8 bases lining up with TRBD2. CDR1 and CDR2 from the germline V gene are SNHLY and FYNNEI. With 4 bases clipped from V and 2 bases from J, the junction kept 4 bases outside the gene matches. The CDR3 runs 14 residues. CDR3 DNA sequence: TGTGCCAGCAGTGTAGGCGGGGGGCCCTACGAGCAGTACTTC. Translated: CASSVGGGPYEQYF.